The clone carrying this T cell receptor (beta chain) appeared many times. Its specificity is not known. TCRdb called the 5' RACE reads again in MiXCR, with one record for every CDR3 protein. This sample has about 69,000 distinct CDR3 sequences, with around 5% found just once. CDR1 and CDR2 (germline): SGHRS, YFSETQ. The CDR3 extends over 12 amino acids. V was cut by 5 bases and J by 4 bases, with 7 bases left in between. The sample comes from a study of T cells after yellow fever vaccination. Study at large: Fractions low in cell number were prepared with SMART-Seq v4 Ultra Low Input.

Study conclusions and caveats: The booster response re-showed most primary clones: over 95% CD4, approximately 90% CD8. Any FACS-sorted repertoire could hold abundant clonotypes that contaminate it from the bulk population. Overall, a small share of clonotypes was seen in both CD4 and CD8 compartments.

This TCR derives from a man younger than 30 who received the YFV17D yellow fever vaccine. The sample here was CD4+ T cells sorted from PBMCs, taken around 14 days after the first yellow fever vaccination. V usage is TRBV5-1 and J usage is TRBJ2-1; no clear D gene. Written as DNA, the CDR3 is TGCGCCAGCAGGTGGGGTTACAATGAGCAGTTCTTC. Translating gives CASRWGYNEQFF.